This TCR beta chain came from a study of T-cell reconstitution after alpha-beta-depleted transplantation in children. Unique molecular identifiers were incorporated when the TCRbeta library was constructed. TCRdb fed the PCR reads into MiXCR, producing one record per CDR3 protein. Here the sample spans 450,000 to 550,000 distinct CDR3 sequences, around 10% being singletons. Deletions cut 4 bases from V and 0 bases from J, with 10 bases between. This CDR3 has 14 amino acids. The germline gives CDR1 SQVTM, CDR2 ANQGSEA. This clonotype was observed a handful of times. No antigen is known for it. Whole-study findings and limits: The high TCRbeta diversity at day 60 in some patients came from surviving recipient T cells and thymic progenitors. The origin of alpha-beta T cells about two months after transplant was reportedly several hundred expanded graft clones.

The receptor's source is a female patient aged 2 to 10 who had a stem cell transplant for aplastic anemia, so the T cells may come from the graft donor. The rearrangement joins TRBV29-1 to TRBJ2-4; D might be TRBD2 (5 bases). This specimen was PBMCs, mostly from graft donor cells, taken 180 days after TCRalphabeta/CD19-depleted stem cell transplant. The CDR3, as DNA: TGCAGCGTTGCTTTGGACTTAGCCAAAAACATTCAGTACTTC. Protein sequence: CSVALDLAKNIQYF.